A selection of T cell receptor beta chains follows, all from one sample in a study of cytotoxic CD8 clonotypes in ibrutinib-treated CLL. Assay used: immunoSEQ multiplex PCR; TCRdb lists only in-frame clones, some missing. The table shows fewer than 80,000 clones, with approximately 54% occurring only once. The sample here was PBMCs, taken after 12 months of ibrutinib treatment. The receptors come from a human donor with chronic lymphocytic leukemia. Each CDR3 is given with its conserved first and last residue. D genes are given only for firm matches. Only part of the rows carry a size: once, few, many, or a class if the clone is expanded.

>medium-sized|TRBV27|TRBJ1-2|TRBD1
TGTGCCAGCAGTCTACAGGGGGGTAACTATGGCTACACCTTC
CASSLQGGNYGYTF
>.|TRBV11-2|TRBJ2-2|.
TGTGCCAGCAGATTAGGACTTACCGGGGAGCTGTTTTTT
CASRLGLTGELFF
>.|TRBV27|TRBJ1-2|TRBD1
TGTGCCAGCAGGAAGCCGGGACAGGGGAATGGCTACACCTTC
CASRKPGQGNGYTF
>.|TRBV28|TRBJ2-3|TRBD2
TGTGCCAGCCTGGGAGGGAACACAGATACGCAGTATTTT
CASLGGNTDTQYF
>.|TRBV5-1|TRBJ2-2|TRBD1
TGCGCCAGCAGCTCGGGACAGGGAGTCACCGGGGAGCTGTTTTTT
CASSSGQGVTGELFF
>.|TRBV6-5|TRBJ1-5|.
TGTGCCAGCAGTTTATCTCAGGCGAACAATCAGCCCCAGCATTTT
CASSLSQANNQPQHF
>.|TRBV6-1|TRBJ1-5|.
TGTGCCAGCAACAGGGTGTCTCAGCCCCAGCATTTT
CASNRVSQPQHF
>many|TRBV6-5|TRBJ2-3|.
TGTGCCAGCAGCTTAGTTGGGGGACACACAGATACGCAGTATTTT
CASSLVGGHTDTQYF
>.|TRBV25-1|TRBJ1-4|.
TGTGCCAGCAGCCCCACCTTTAATGAAAAACTGTTTTTT
CASSPTFNEKLFF
>.|TRBV1|TRBJ2-3|.
TGCACCAGCAGCCAAGGGGGACGGGATACAGATACGCAGTATTTT
CTSSQGGRDTDTQYF
>many|TRBV9|TRBJ1-6|TRBD1
TGTGCCAGCAGCCAGAGCCCGGGACAGGGATCACCCCTCCACTTT
CASSQSPGQGSPLHF
>.|TRBV19|TRBJ2-2|TRBD1
TGTGCCAGTCGCCCCACAGGGGGCACCGGGGAGCTGTTTTTT
CASRPTGGTGELFF
>.|TRBV11-3|TRBJ1-2|.
TGTGCCAGCAGCTTAGGCTACACCTTC
CASSLGYTF
>.|TRBV6-5|TRBJ2-7|.
TGTGCCAGCAGTTACTCCCAGGGAATCTACGAGCAGTACTTC
CASSYSQGIYEQYF
>few|TRBV5-1|TRBJ2-3|.
TGCGCCAGCAGCTCACAGTCTAGCACAGATACGCAGTATTTT
CASSSQSSTDTQYF
>.|TRBV19|TRBJ1-6|TRBD1
TGTGCCAGTAGTACCTACGCGACAGGGTTGAATTCACCCCTCCACTTT
CASSTYATGLNSPLHF
>.|TRBV2|TRBJ2-1|TRBD1
TGTGCCAGCAGTACCTTCCGGGACAGGGTGGTCTTC
CASSTFRDRVVF
>.|TRBV5-1|TRBJ2-7|.
TGCGCCAGCAGCGTACTGCCCTCGGAGGGCTACGAGCAGTACTTC
CASSVLPSEGYEQYF
>.|TRBV19|TRBJ2-5|TRBD1
TGTGCCAGTAGTATTGGCGGTCGGCAGGGGGAAGAGACCCAGTACTTC
CASSIGGRQGEETQYF
>.|TRBV7-6|TRBJ1-5|TRBD1
TGTGCCAGCAGCTTAGAGGCAGGGGGAAGGAATCAGCCCCAGCATTTT
CASSLEAGGRNQPQHF
>.|TRBV4-2|TRBJ2-3|.
TGTGCCAGCAGCCAAGAGCCGGGGTTGGATACGCAGTATTTT
CASSQEPGLDTQYF
>.|TRBV5-1|TRBJ1-3|.
TGCGCCAGCAGCTTGGGACACCTAAGTTCCCATTCCAACACCATATATTTT
CASSLGHLSSHSNTIYF
>few|TRBV11-2|TRBJ1-4|TRBD1
TGTGCCAGCAGCCCCCGGGACAGGGGGTACGCAACTAATGAAAAACTGTTTTTT
CASSPRDRGYATNEKLFF
>.|TRBV13|TRBJ2-7|.
TGTGCCAGCAGCTTAGGCCGCGGCAGGGGAGGATTCGAGCAGTACTTC
CASSLGRGRGGFEQYF
>many|TRBV27|TRBJ1-2|.
TGTGCCAGCAGGGTATCAGGGAACTATGGCTACACCTTC
CASRVSGNYGYTF
>.|TRBV13|TRBJ2-3|.
TGTGCCAGCAGCTTAGCTAGCTCCTCTAGTACGCAGTATTTT
CASSLASSSSTQYF
>.|TRBV6-5|TRBJ2-7|TRBD1
TGTGCCAGCAGACTCGACAGGGTTCTGGGTGAGCAGTACTTC
CASRLDRVLGEQYF
>few|TRBV5-1|TRBJ2-3|.
TGCGCCAGCGGATACAGGGTTGCAGATACGCAGTATTTT
CASGYRVADTQYF
>.|TRBV5-6|TRBJ2-1|TRBD2
TGTGCCAGCAGCTTGTGGACTAGCGGGAGCGGGGCCTACAATGAGCAGTTCTTC
CASSLWTSGSGAYNEQFF
>.|TRBV15|TRBJ1-1|.
TGTGCCACCAGCAGAGATTTATCTGAAGCTTTCTTT
CATSRDLSEAFF
>.|TRBV7-8|TRBJ1-5|.
TGTGCCAGCAGCCCAAGGTCCGGGGAGAATCAGCCCCAGCATTTT
CASSPRSGENQPQHF
>.|TRBV6-1|TRBJ1-5|TRBD1
TGTGCCAGCAGGGGGACAGGGAGCGGTCAGCCCCAGCATTTT
CASRGTGSGQPQHF
>few|TRBV7-9|TRBJ1-5|.
TGTGCCAGCAGCCAAAGAGGGCTGGGGCAGCCCCAGCATTTT
CASSQRGLGQPQHF
>.|TRBV19|TRBJ2-1|.
TGTGCCAGTAGTATCAACTTTGCAGGAAATGAGCAGTTCTTC
CASSINFAGNEQFF
>.|TRBV27|TRBJ1-5|TRBD1
TGTGCCAGCAGTCGACAGGGATATAGCAATCAGCCCCAGCATTTT
CASSRQGYSNQPQHF
>few|TRBV15|TRBJ2-5|.
TGTGCCACCAGCCCCGGGACACAAATCCAAGAGACCCAGTACTTC
CATSPGTQIQETQYF
>.|TRBV4-2|TRBJ2-3|.
TGTGCCAGCAGCCAAGACGGGGGTACGCAGTATTTT
CASSQDGGTQYF
>.|TRBV5-1|TRBJ2-7|TRBD2
TGCGCCAGCAGCCTGGGGAGCGGGAAGGCGGGTTACGAGCAGTACTTC
CASSLGSGKAGYEQYF
>.|TRBV9|TRBJ2-1|.
TGTGCCAGCAGCTCCCTTGGGGACCAGTTCTTC
CASSSLGDQFF
>.|TRBV19|TRBJ2-3|.
TGTGCCAGTAGCTGGGGGCGGGGAGTCACAGATACGCAGTATTTT
CASSWGRGVTDTQYF
>.|TRBV7-8|TRBJ2-7|.
TGTACCAGCAGCTTAGACGTGAGCTCCTACGAGCAGTACTTC
CTSSLDVSSYEQYF
>.|TRBV6-1|TRBJ1-5|.
TGTGCCAGCAGTGCCCGGGACGGAGCTCGACCCCAGCATTTT
CASSARDGARPQHF
>once|TRBV9|TRBJ2-3|TRBD1
TGTGCCAGCAGCCCACAGACAGGGGGCACAGATACGCAGTATTTT
CASSPQTGGTDTQYF
>.|TRBV5-1|TRBJ2-1|TRBD2
TGCGCCAGCAGCTCGAGCGGGAGGTGGTCCTACAATGAGCAGTTCTTC
CASSSSGRWSYNEQFF
>many|TRBV5-6|TRBJ2-7|TRBD2
TGTGCCAGCAGCACCCGGGGGGCCTACGAGCAGTACTTC
CASSTRGAYEQYF
>.|TRBV10-2|TRBJ2-3|TRBD2
TGCGCCAGCAGTGTGGGGACTAGCGGGGGCGTTAGCACAGATACGCAGTATTTT
CASSVGTSGGVSTDTQYF
>.|TRBV6-5|TRBJ1-2|TRBD1
TGTGCCAGCAGCCCGACAGGGGGCGCGAACTATGGCTACACCTTC
CASSPTGGANYGYTF
>.|TRBV9|TRBJ2-1|.
TGTGCCAGCAGCACCCGCGCGGGGCCCTACAATGAGCAGTTCTTC
CASSTRAGPYNEQFF
>few|TRBV11-2|TRBJ2-7|TRBD2
TGTGCCAGCAGCTTAGTTCCGGGAGCGGGAGGAGAGCAGTACTTC
CASSLVPGAGGEQYF
>.|TRBV18|TRBJ2-2|.
TGTGCCAGCTCACCGGGTACCGGGGAGCTGTTTTTT
CASSPGTGELFF